This T cell receptor beta chain was captured in a study of T cells in narcolepsy. Study-wide points: Some memory CD4+ repertoires had no autoreactive clone sequences.

With regard to this clone: What it binds is unknown.

From germline, CDR1 is MDHEN and CDR2 SYDVKM. The length of the CDR3 is 14 residues. Losses at the gene ends were 4 bases for V and 9 bases for J; bases not matched to a gene: 7. Method: immunoSEQ multiplex PCR; TCRdb's copy keeps in-frame clones and lacks some. Of tens of thousands of clones in the sample, over 75% were seen once. The sample taken for sequencing was CD45RA- memory CD4+ T cells from PBMCs. The source of this sequence is a human donor with narcolepsy. J is TRBJ1-2 and V is TRBV28; 11 nucleotides line up with TRBD1. CDR3 residues: CASSSGTGGGSYTF. The CDR3 nucleotides are TGTGCCAGCAGTTCCGGGACAGGGGGAGGGAGCTACACCTTC.